This TCR beta chain stems from a study of monozygotic twins with inflammatory bowel disease. Whole-study findings and limits: IBD patients carried less diverse TCRbeta repertoires (inverse Simpson) than healthy co-twins.

Remarks on this clonotype: Its specificity is not known.

Each UMI, carrying a 6-nucleotide sample barcode, came from template switching. TCRdb reanalyzed the 5' RACE reads, giving one entry per CDR3 protein sequence and no DNA. Across approximately 200,000 distinct CDR3 sequences, the top ten clones capture under 8.5% of the sample. The CDR3 has 13 residues. Input material: blood. The receptor comes from a human donor with ulcerative colitis or Crohn's disease, or a healthy co-twin of an affected twin (not recorded which). V usage is TRBV12-3 or TRBV12-4 and J usage is TRBJ2-7; without DNA, the TCRdb call of TRBD2 cannot be checked. This chain's CDR3 is CATSGGLAGEQYF.